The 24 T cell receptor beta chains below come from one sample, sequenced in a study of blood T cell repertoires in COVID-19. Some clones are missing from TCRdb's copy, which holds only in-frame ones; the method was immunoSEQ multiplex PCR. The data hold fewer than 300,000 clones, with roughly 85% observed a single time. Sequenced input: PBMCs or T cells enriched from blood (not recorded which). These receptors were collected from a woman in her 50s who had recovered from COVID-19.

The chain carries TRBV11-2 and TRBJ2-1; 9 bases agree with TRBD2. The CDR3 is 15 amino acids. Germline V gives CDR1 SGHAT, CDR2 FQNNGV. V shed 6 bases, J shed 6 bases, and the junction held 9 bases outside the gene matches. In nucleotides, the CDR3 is TGTGCCAGCAGGGGACTGCGGGGGGGTCTCAATGAGCAGTTCTTC. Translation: CASRGLRGGLNEQFF.

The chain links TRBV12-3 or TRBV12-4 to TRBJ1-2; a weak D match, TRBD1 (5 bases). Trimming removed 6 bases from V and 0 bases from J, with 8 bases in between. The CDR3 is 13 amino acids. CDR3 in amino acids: CASRQDTNYGYTF. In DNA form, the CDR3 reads TGTGCCAGCAGACAGGATACTAACTATGGCTACACCTTC.

The CDR3 sequence: CASSLGLQGFWEQYF. CDR3 nucleotide sequence: TGTGCCAGCAGCTTGGGACTACAGGGGTTCTGGGAGCAGTACTTC. This chain connects TRBV5-5 to TRBJ2-7; 7 nucleotides agree with TRBD1. This CDR3 is built from 15 residues. Germline values: CDR1 SGHKS, CDR2 YYEKEE (reference sequence). V lost 0 bases, J lost 7 bases, and 10 bases stayed unmatched.

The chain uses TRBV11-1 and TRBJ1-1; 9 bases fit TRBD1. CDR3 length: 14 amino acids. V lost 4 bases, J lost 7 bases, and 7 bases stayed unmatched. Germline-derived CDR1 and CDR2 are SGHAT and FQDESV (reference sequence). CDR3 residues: CASSSLGTGFEAFF. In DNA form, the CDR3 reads TGTGCCAGCAGCTCCCTAGGGACAGGGTTTGAAGCTTTCTTT.

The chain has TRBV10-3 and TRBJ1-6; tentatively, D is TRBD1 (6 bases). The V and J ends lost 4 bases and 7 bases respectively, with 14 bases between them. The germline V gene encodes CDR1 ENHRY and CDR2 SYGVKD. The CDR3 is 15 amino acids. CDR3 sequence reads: CAISAEQGFNSPLHF. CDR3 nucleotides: TGTGCCATCAGTGCCGAGCAGGGGTTCAATTCACCCCTCCACTTT.

The CDR3 DNA reads as TGTGCCTGGAGTGTTGATAGTCGGGACACCGGGGAGCTGTTTTTT. The encoded protein is CAWSVDSRDTGELFF. This chain links TRBV30 with TRBJ2-2; D remains unclear. The CDR3 has 15 amino acids. CDR1 and CDR2 (germline): GTSNPN, SVGIG (reference sequence). V was shortened by 0 bases and J by 3 bases, with 11 bases between the two germline ends.

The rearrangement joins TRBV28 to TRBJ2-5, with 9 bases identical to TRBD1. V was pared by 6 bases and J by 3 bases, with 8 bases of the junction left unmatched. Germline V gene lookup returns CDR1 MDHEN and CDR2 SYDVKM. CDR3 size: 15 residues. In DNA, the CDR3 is TGTGCCAGCAGCCGCCCTCGGGACAGGGAAGAGACCCAGTACTTC. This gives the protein CASSRPRDREETQYF.

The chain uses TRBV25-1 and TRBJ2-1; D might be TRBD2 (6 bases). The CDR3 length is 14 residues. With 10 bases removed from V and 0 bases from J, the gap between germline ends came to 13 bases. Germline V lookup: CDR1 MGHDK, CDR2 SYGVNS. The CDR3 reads CATNGGSSYNEQFF. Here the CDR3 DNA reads TGTGCCACCAACGGAGGGAGCTCCTACAATGAGCAGTTCTTC. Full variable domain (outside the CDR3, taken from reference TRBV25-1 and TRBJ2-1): EADIYQTPRYLVIGTGKKITLECSQTMGHDKMYWYQQDPGMELHLIHYSYGVNSTEKGDLSSESTVSRIRTEHFPLTLESARPSHTSQYLCATNGGSSYNEQFFGPGTRLTVL.

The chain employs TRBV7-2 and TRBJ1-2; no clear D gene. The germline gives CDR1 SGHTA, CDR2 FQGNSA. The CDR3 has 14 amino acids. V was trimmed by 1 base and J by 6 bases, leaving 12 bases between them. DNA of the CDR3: TGTGCCAGCAGCTTAGTTAGGCAGGCCGATGGCTACACCTTC. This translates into CASSLVRQADGYTF.

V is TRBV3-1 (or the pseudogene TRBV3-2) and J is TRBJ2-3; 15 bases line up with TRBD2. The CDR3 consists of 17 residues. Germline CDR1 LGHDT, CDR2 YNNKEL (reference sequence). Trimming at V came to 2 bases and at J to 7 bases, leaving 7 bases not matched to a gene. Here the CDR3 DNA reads TGTGCCAGCAGCCAACGGACTAGCGGGGGGGGCCTGAATACGCAGTATTTT. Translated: CASSQRTSGGGLNTQYF.

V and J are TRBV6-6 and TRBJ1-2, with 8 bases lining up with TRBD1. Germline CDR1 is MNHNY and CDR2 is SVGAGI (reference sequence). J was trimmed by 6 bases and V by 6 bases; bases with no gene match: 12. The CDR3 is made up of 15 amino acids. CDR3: CASSGGTGGRDGYTF. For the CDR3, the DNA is TGTGCCAGCAGCGGAGGCACAGGGGGAAGGGATGGCTACACCTTC.

This CDR3 is CASSFRGEKLFF. The CDR3 bases are TGCGCCAGCAGCTTCAGGGGTGAAAAACTGTTTTTT. The chain uses TRBV5-1 and TRBJ1-4; the D gene is possibly TRBD1 (6 bases). Germline CDR1 is SGHRS and CDR2 is YFSETQ. Trimming shortened V by 2 bases and J by 7 bases, and 6 bases separated the two germline ends. CDR3 length equals 12 residues.

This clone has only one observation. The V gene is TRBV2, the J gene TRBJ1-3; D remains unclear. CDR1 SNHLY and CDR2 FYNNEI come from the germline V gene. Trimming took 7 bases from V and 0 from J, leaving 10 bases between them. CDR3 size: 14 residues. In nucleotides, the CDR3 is TGTGCCAGCACTCCGTTAATCTCTGGAAACACCATATATTTT. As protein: CASTPLISGNTIYF. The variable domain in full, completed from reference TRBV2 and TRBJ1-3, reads EPEVTQTPSHQVTQMGQEVILRCVPISNHLYFYWYRQILGQKVEFLVSFYNNEISEKSEIFDDQFSVERPDGSNFTLKIRSTKLEDSAMYFCASTPLISGNTIYFGEGSWLTVV.

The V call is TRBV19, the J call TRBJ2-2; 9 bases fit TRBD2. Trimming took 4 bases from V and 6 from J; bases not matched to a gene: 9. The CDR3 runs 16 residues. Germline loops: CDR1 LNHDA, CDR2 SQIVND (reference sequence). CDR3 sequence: CASSNQRLAESGELFF. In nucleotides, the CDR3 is TGTGCCAGTAGTAATCAGAGACTAGCGGAGTCCGGGGAGCTGTTTTTT.

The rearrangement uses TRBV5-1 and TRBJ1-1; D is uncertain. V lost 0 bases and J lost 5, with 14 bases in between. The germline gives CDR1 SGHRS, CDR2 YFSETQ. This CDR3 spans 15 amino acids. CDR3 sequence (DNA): TGCGCCAGCAGCTTGGTACGGGTTGGGAGTACTGAAGCTTTCTTT. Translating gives CASSLVRVGSTEAFF.

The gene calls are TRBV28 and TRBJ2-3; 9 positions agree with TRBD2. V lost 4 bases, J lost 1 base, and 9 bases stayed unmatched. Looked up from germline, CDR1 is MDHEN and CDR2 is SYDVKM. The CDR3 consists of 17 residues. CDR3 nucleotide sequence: TGTGCCAGCAGTTCCCTCCTCCAGCGGGGGGGCACAGATACGCAGTATTTT. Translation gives CASSSLLQRGGTDTQYF.

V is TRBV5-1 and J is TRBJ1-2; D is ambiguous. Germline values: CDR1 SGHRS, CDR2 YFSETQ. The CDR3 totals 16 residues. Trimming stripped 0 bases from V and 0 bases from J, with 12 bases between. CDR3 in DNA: TGCGCCAGCAGCTTGGAATCCAGGATCGCTAACTATGGCTACACCTTC. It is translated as CASSLESRIANYGYTF.

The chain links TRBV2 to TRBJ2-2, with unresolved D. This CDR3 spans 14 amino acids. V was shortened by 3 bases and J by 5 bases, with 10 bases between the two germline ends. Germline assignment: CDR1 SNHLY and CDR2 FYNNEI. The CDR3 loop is CASSEIASTGELFF. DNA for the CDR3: TGTGCCAGCAGTGAGATAGCAAGTACCGGGGAGCTGTTTTTT.

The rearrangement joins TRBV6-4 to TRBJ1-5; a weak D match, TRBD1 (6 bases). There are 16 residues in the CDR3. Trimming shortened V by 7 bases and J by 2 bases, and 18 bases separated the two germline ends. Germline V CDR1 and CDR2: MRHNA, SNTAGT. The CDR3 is CASTKRGGVGNQPQHF. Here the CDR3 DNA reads TGTGCCAGCACCAAGAGAGGGGGGGTCGGCAATCAGCCCCAGCATTTT.

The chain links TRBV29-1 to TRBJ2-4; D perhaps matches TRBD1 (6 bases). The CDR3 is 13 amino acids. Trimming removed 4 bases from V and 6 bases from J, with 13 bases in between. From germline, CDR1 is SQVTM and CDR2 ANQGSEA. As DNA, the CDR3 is TGCAGCGTTGCAGGGGCTCTGGGAAACATTCAGTACTTC. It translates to CSVAGALGNIQYF.

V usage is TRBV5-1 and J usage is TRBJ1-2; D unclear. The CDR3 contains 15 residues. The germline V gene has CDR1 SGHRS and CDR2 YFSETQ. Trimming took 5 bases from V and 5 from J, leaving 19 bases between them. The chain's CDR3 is CASRESRGDPYGYTF. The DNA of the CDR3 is TGCGCCAGCAGAGAGTCTCGAGGAGATCCTTATGGCTACACCTTC.

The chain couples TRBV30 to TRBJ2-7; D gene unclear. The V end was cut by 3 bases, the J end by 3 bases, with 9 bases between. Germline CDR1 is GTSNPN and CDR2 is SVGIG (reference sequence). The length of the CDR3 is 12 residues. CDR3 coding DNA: TGTGCCTGGAGCGAACTTCACTACGAGCAGTACTTC. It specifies CAWSELHYEQYF.

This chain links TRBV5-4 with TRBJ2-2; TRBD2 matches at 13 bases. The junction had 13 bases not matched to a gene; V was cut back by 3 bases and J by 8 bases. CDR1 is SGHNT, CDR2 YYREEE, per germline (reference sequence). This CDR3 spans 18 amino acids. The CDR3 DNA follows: TGTGCCAGCAGCTCAGGACTAGCGGGGGCCCACGAGAGTGGGGAGCTGTTTTTT. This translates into CASSSGLAGAHESGELFF. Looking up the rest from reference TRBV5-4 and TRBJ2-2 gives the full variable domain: ETGVTQSPTHLIKTRGQQVTLRCSSQSGHNTVSWYQQALGQGPQFIFQYYREEENGRGNFPPRFSGLQFPNYSSELNVNALELDDSALYLCASSSGLAGAHESGELFFGEGSRLTVL.

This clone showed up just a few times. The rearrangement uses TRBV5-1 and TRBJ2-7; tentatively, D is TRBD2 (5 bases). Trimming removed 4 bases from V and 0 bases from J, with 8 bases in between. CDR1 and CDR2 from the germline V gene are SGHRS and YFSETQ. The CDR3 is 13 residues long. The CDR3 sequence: CASSVGISYEQYF. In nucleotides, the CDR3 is TGCGCCAGCAGCGTCGGGATCTCCTACGAGCAGTACTTC. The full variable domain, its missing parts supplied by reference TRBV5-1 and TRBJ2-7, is KAGVTQTPRYLIKTRGQQVTLSCSPISGHRSVSWYQQTPGQGLQFLFEYFSETQRNKGNFPGRFSGRQFSNSRSEMNVSTLELGDSALYLCASSVGISYEQYFGPGTRLTVT.